Presented here are 21 T cell receptor beta chains from one specimen sequenced in a study of blood T cell repertoires in COVID-19. Some clones are missing from TCRdb's copy, which holds only in-frame ones; the method was immunoSEQ multiplex PCR. The repertoire consists of 200,000 to 300,000 clones, with around 89% occurring once and the leading ten covering 3% to 4%. The specimen sequenced was peripheral blood. The receptor set was obtained from a middle-aged woman with acute or convalescent COVID-19.

The chain joins TRBV2 to TRBJ1-5; D might be TRBD1 (6 bases). Germline V CDR1 and CDR2: SNHLY, FYNNEI. The length of the CDR3 is 15 residues. V was trimmed by 4 bases and J by 4 bases, leaving 14 bases between them. CDR3 coding DNA: TGTGCCAGCAGTGCCCAGGACAGAATTAATCAGCCCCAGCATTTT. Its translation is CASSAQDRINQPQHF.

The chain joins TRBV3-1 (or the pseudogene TRBV3-2) to TRBJ1-1; D remains unclear. CDR1 is LGHDT, CDR2 YNNKEL, per germline (reference sequence). V lost 4 bases and J 0 bases, leaving 9 bases between the germline ends. This CDR3 spans 14 amino acids. The CDR3 DNA reads TGTGCCAGCAGCCTTGGCGGGGTGAACACTGAAGCTTTCTTT. It specifies CASSLGGVNTEAFF.

V and J are TRBV2 and TRBJ2-7, with TRBD1 as a possible D gene (5 bases). This CDR3 comprises 11 residues. Deletions cut 11 bases from V and 7 bases from J, with 15 bases between. The germline gives CDR1 SNHLY, CDR2 FYNNEI. The CDR3 region is CALAQGREQYV. CDR3 DNA: TGTGCCCTCGCCCAGGGTAGGGAGCAGTACGTC.

The chain combines TRBV9 with TRBJ1-5; TRBD1 aligns across 9 bases. Trimming took 4 bases from V and 6 from J; bases not matched to a gene: 2. The length of the CDR3 is 13 residues. Looked up from germline, CDR1 is SGDLS and CDR2 is YYNGEE. CDR3 region: CASSSQGAQPQHF. The CDR3 coding sequence is TGTGCCAGCAGCTCACAGGGGGCTCAGCCCCAGCATTTT.

The chain links TRBV4-1 to TRBJ1-1; D possibly corresponds to TRBD1 (5 bases). The CDR3 runs 13 residues. CDR1 MGHRA and CDR2 YSYEKL come from the germline V gene. Deletions cut 2 bases from V and 6 bases from J, with 10 bases between. This CDR3 is CASSQLGRAEAFF. For the CDR3, the DNA is TGCGCCAGCAGCCAACTAGGCAGGGCTGAAGCTTTCTTT.

The rearrangement uses TRBV9 and TRBJ2-2; maybe TRBD1 (5 bases). This CDR3 spans 15 amino acids. V was shortened by 0 bases and J by 7 bases, with 13 bases between the two germline ends. The V gene's germline CDR1 is SGDLS and CDR2 YYNGEE. For the CDR3, the DNA is TGTGCCAGCAGCGTAGGCCAGGGATGGAACGGGGAGCTGTTTTTT. It is translated as CASSVGQGWNGELFF.

J is TRBJ2-1 and V is TRBV5-1, with D perhaps TRBD2 (6 bases). Germline V gives CDR1 SGHRS, CDR2 YFSETQ. Between the trimmed V and J ends, which lost 4 bases and 13 bases, there was a span of 15 bases. The CDR3 is made up of 12 amino acids. CDR3 bases: TGCGCCAGCAGCGTGAATCCCGGGACTCAGTTCTTC. This sequence encodes CASSVNPGTQFF.

V is TRBV5-1 and J is TRBJ1-1; D unclear. The V end was cut by 0 bases, the J end by 6 bases, with 15 bases between. This CDR3 is built from 15 residues. CDR1 is SGHRS and CDR2 is YFSETQ in the germline V gene. The CDR3 nucleotides are TGCGCCAGCAGCTTGGAACAGCCAAACACACCTGAAGCTTTCTTT. This codes for CASSLEQPNTPEAFF.

The chain has TRBV7-2 and TRBJ1-2; 7 positions agree with TRBD1. There are 16 residues in the CDR3. V dropped 0 bases and J dropped 6; count of bases not matched to a gene: 10. CDR1 and CDR2 (germline): SGHTA, FQGNSA. The CDR3 spells CASSLAPRQGVDGYTF. The CDR3 DNA reads as TGTGCCAGCAGCTTAGCCCCGAGACAGGGAGTGGATGGCTACACCTTC.

The genes are TRBV7-3 and TRBJ2-3; 9 bases agree with TRBD1. This CDR3 region has 14 residues. The junction had 0 bases not matched to a gene; V was cut back by 2 bases and J by 3 bases. Germline assignment: CDR1 SGHTA and CDR2 FQGTGA. CDR3 loop: CASSLGTGTDTQYF. CDR3 DNA sequence: TGTGCCAGCAGCTTAGGGACAGGGACAGATACGCAGTATTTT. The complete variable domain, with remaining parts taken from reference TRBV7-3 and TRBJ2-3, reads GAGVSQTPSNKVTEKGKYVELRCDPISGHTALYWYRQSLGQGPEFLIYFQGTGAADDSGLPNDRFFAVRPEGSVSTLKIQRTERGDSAVYLCASSLGTGTDTQYFGPGTRLTVL.

The rearrangement uses TRBV7-2 and TRBJ2-5; possible D gene TRBD2, 6 bases. This CDR3 region has 16 residues. Trimming removed 5 bases at V and 6 bases at J, with 22 bases between. Germline V lookup: CDR1 SGHTA, CDR2 FQGNSA. The DNA for the CDR3 is TGTGCCAGCAGCCGGGACCGGGACTTTACGATTCAGACCCAGTACTTC. The encoded protein is CASSRDRDFTIQTQYF. The whole variable domain, remainder taken from reference TRBV7-2 and TRBJ2-5, is GAGVSQSPSNKVTEKGKDVELRCDPISGHTALYWYRQSLGQGLEFLIYFQGNSAPDKSGLPSDRFSAERTGGSVSTLTIQRTQQEDSAVYLCASSRDRDFTIQTQYFGPGTRLLVL.

This chain uses TRBV6-5 with TRBJ1-2; D uncertain. The CDR3 length is 10 residues. Germline CDR1 is MNHEY and CDR2 is SVGAGI. V dropped 6 bases and J dropped 6 bases, with 5 bases sitting between them. The CDR3 DNA is TGTGCCAGCAGCTTTAATGGCTACACCTTC. As protein: CASSFNGYTF.

The CDR3 is CASSLRGQSLYGYTF. As DNA, the CDR3 is TGTGCCAGCAGTTTAAGGGGTCAGTCCCTCTATGGCTACACCTTC. The chain couples TRBV27 to TRBJ1-2; the D gene is possibly TRBD1 (5 bases). The V gene lost 2 bases and the J gene lost 4 bases, with 14 bases spanning the gap. The CDR3 runs to 15 residues. The germline V gene has CDR1 MNHEY and CDR2 SMNVEV (reference sequence).

The chain joins TRBV4-1 to TRBJ2-2, with D maybe TRBD2 (5 bases). The germline V gene encodes CDR1 MGHRA and CDR2 YSYEKL. The CDR3 length is 15 residues. V was pared by 4 bases and J by 8 bases, with 17 bases between. CDR3 region: CASSPAPRERGELFF. The CDR3 region has the DNA TGCGCCAGCAGCCCAGCCCCGAGGGAAAGGGGGGAGCTGTTTTTT.

The chain has TRBV7-9 and TRBJ2-1; 7 nucleotides align to TRBD1. This CDR3 has 12 residues. The germline V gene has CDR1 SEHNR and CDR2 FQNEAQ (reference sequence). Trimming cost V 2 bases and J 10 bases; bases outside gene matches: 2. The CDR3 DNA is TGTGCCAGCAGCTTAAAGGACAGGGAGCAGTTCTTC. Residues: CASSLKDREQFF.

This clone was recorded only once. The gene calls are TRBV30 and TRBJ1-5; the D gene is possibly TRBD1 (6 bases). V lost 5 bases to trimming and J lost 3 bases, with 11 bases between them. The CDR3 loop spans 13 amino acids. CDR1 GTSNPN and CDR2 SVGIG come from the germline V gene (reference sequence). The CDR3 DNA reads TGTGCCTGGTCAAACAGGGACAATCAGCCCCAGCATTTT. This translates into CAWSNRDNQPQHF.

The J gene is TRBJ2-4, the V gene TRBV5-4; a possible D gene is TRBD2 (6 bases). In germline, CDR1 is SGHNT, CDR2 YYREEE (reference sequence). V lost 0 bases and J 3 bases, leaving 10 bases between the germline ends. The CDR3 extends over 15 amino acids. CDR3 sequence: CASSLEGRDKNIQYF. The CDR3 DNA reads as TGTGCCAGCAGCTTGGAGGGGCGGGACAAAAACATTCAGTACTTC.

J is TRBJ2-5 and V is TRBV6-5; maybe TRBD2 (6 bases). This CDR3 has 14 amino acids. CDR1 MNHEY and CDR2 SVGAGI come from the germline V gene. V was trimmed by 7 bases and J by 1 base, leaving 13 bases between them. The CDR3 nucleotides are TGTGCCAGCACCTTCTGGGACTCCCAAGAGACCCAGTACTTC. It yields the protein CASTFWDSQETQYF.

This clone has only one observation. This chain joins TRBV6-5 and TRBJ2-7; the match to TRBD1 covers 9 bases. This CDR3 is built from 14 residues. Germline V gives CDR1 MNHEY, CDR2 SVGAGI. The junction had 6 bases not matched to a gene; V was cut back by 6 bases and J by 3 bases. The CDR3 protein is CASRDRGSLYEQYV. CDR3 bases: TGTGCCAGCAGGGACAGGGGAAGCCTCTACGAGCAGTACGTC.

This chain joins TRBV2 and TRBJ2-3; 13 nucleotides agree with TRBD2. J lost 6 bases, V lost 5 bases, and 8 bases had no gene match. Germline V lookup: CDR1 SNHLY, CDR2 FYNNEI. The CDR3 length is 16 residues. The CDR3 nucleotides read TGTGCCAGCAGTCTTAAACTAGCGGGGGGGCCTGATACGCAGTATTTT. It specifies CASSLKLAGGPDTQYF.

This chain connects TRBV2 to TRBJ1-1, with D unclear. Trimming took 3 bases from V and 8 from J, leaving 13 bases between them. CDR1 and CDR2 from the germline V gene are SNHLY and FYNNEI. The CDR3 totals 13 residues. The CDR3 loop reads CASSDLGRNEAFF. The CDR3 DNA follows: TGTGCCAGCAGTGATTTAGGCAGGAACGAAGCTTTCTTT.